This TCR beta chain was sequenced for a study of blood T cell repertoires in COVID-19 (dated by TCRdb to the early 2020s). Regarding the study in general: Samples covering the acute and convalescent phases of COVID-19 were provided by collaborators in the United States, Italy and Spain. The prospective study material was composed of cDNA or gDNA derived from T cells, B-cell-depleted T cells, or PBMCs. The dataset comprised deeply sampled blood TCRbeta repertoires from subjects exposed to, actively infected with, or recovered from COVID-19. A freely available public database, intended as a resource for researchers studying the immune response to SARS-CoV-2, is where the repertoires were released. Samples came from the ongoing ImmuneRACE study (first 160 participants) plus 1,254 subjects from 6 global collaborators. Nearly every sample came with metadata listing a de-identified subject ID, COVID-19 status, age in years and sex. Where HLA class I and class II types were available, the types were taken from metadata supplied by the sample provider, not from assay-based typing. Paper-wide results and their limitations: Clinical and demographic metadata were provided uncurated, with the amount varying by source and participant.

Whole blood was collected in K2EDTA tubes by collaborating institutions according to the institutions' own protocols. For TCRbeta analysis, collaborator samples were shipped as frozen whole blood, as isolated PBMCs, or as DNA extracted from either sample type. Remarks on this clone: The antigen it recognizes is unknown. There are no base qualities to consult, and no much larger clone falls within one base.

Reading from cysteine to phenylalanine, the CDR3 counts 12 amino acids. Solely the CDR3 DNA is kept, with 36 bases framed from the first base. CDR1 and CDR2 are drawn from the germline V gene: MDHEN, SYDVKM. V lost 9 bases and J lost 3 bases; the stretch between them is 9 bases long. The immunoSEQ Assay, a bias-controlled multiplex PCR, was used to amplify TCRbeta CDR3 regions from genomic DNA. The original pipeline was this. The number of nucleated cells in each sample was estimated from the amplification of reference gene primers within the assay. To quantify the absolute abundance of each unique TCRbeta CDR3 rearrangement, sequence reads were collapsed and filtered. For each sample, productive Simpson clonality was calculated as the square root of Simpson's diversity index over productive rearrangements. The clones in this table, taken by TCRdb from immuneACCESS, are in-frame only. Not every clone is retained; where verified, under half of the shortfall comes from an unresolved V gene, and the cause of the rest is unknown. Clonal size and the V and J genes are those of that table, whereas D and trimming came from the DNA. The sample records 30,000 to 40,000 clones, more than 65% of which are singletons. The ten largest clonotypes hold around 25% of the sample.

What was sequenced was peripheral blood. The rearrangement combines TRBV28 with TRBJ1-5; TRBD1 could be the D gene, as 6 bases match. This receptor was obtained from a man in his sixties or seventies with acute or convalescent COVID-19. The CDR3 reads as follows: CASGTPNQPQHF. The DNA sequence reads TGTGCCAGTGGGACACCCAATCAGCCCCAGCATTTT.